These 14 T cell receptor beta chains were all obtained from the same sample, sequenced in a study of blood T cell repertoires in COVID-19 (dated by TCRdb to 2020 to 2021). Library prep was done by the immunoSEQ multiplex PCR assay. What TCRdb holds here is the immuneACCESS table cut down to in-frame rearrangements. Part of the clones is not present; checked against another copy, under half of the missing clones reflect an unresolved V gene, and the others are unexplained. Recorded for this sample are approximately 240,000 clones; roughly four fifths of them occurred a single time. The ten largest clones capture about 4% of the sample. The sample consisted of peripheral blood. These receptor sequences come from a man between 45 and 60 years old with acute or convalescent COVID-19.

The chain recombines TRBV11-2 with TRBJ1-2; no clear D. The V and J ends lost 5 bases and 4 bases respectively, with 8 bases between them. This CDR3 region has 12 residues. Germline values: CDR1 SGHAT, CDR2 FQNNGV. The CDR3 nucleotides are TGTGCCAGCAGCGACAACCTCTATGGCTACACCTTC. This codes for CASSDNLYGYTF.

This chain's CDR3 is CASSPPGLGYEQFF. The CDR3 DNA is TGTGCCAGCAGCCCGCCGGGACTAGGTTATGAGCAGTTCTTC. The chain couples TRBV7-8 to TRBJ2-1; 8 bases are shared with TRBD2. This CDR3 spans 14 amino acids. Germline assignment: CDR1 SGHVS and CDR2 FQNEAQ. V lost 5 bases to trimming and J lost 8 bases; unmatched junction nucleotides: 8.

The rearrangement joins TRBV18 to TRBJ2-3; D remains unclear. The CDR3 length is 12 residues. Per germline, CDR1 KGHSH and CDR2 LQKENI. Trimming pared 5 bases from V and 2 bases from J, leaving 5 bases between. The CDR3 loop is CASSTVTDTQYF. Here the CDR3 DNA reads TGTGCCAGCTCAACAGTCACAGATACGCAGTATTTT.

The rearrangement joins TRBV7-3 to TRBJ2-2; 7 bases line up with TRBD1. Per the germline V gene, CDR1 is SGHTA and CDR2 is FQGTGA. Trimming removed 5 bases from V and 6 bases from J; junction bases left unmatched: 3. The CDR3 is made up of 13 amino acids. Written as DNA, the CDR3 is TGTGCCAGCAGCCCAACAGGGGCCGGGGAGCTGTTTTTT. It translates to CASSPTGAGELFF.

This clone came up a few times. The chain recombines TRBV4-1 with TRBJ2-7; TRBD2 matches 7 bases. V lost 0 bases to trimming and J lost 2 bases; unmatched junction nucleotides: 4. Germline-derived CDR1 and CDR2 are MGHRA and YSYEKL. The CDR3 consists of 15 residues. The DNA for the CDR3 is TGCGCCAGCAGCCAAGAGCGGGAGCCCCCCTACGAGCAGTACTTC. It yields the protein CASSQEREPPYEQYF.

V is TRBV28 and J is TRBJ1-5, with a weak D call TRBD1 (6 bases). CDR1 and CDR2 from the germline V gene are MDHEN and SYDVKM. The V end was cut by 4 bases, the J end by 4 bases, with 11 bases between. There are 14 residues in the CDR3. DNA for the CDR3: TGTGCCAGCAGTTCCCCGACAGGAAATCAGCCCCAGCATTTT. Amino acids: CASSSPTGNQPQHF.

The chain links TRBV6-6 to TRBJ2-7; 10 positions match TRBD1. The CDR3 has 14 residues. Looked up from germline, CDR1 is MNHNY and CDR2 is SVGAGI (reference sequence). J was trimmed by 6 bases and V by 2 bases; bases with no gene match: 4. DNA for the CDR3: TGTGCCAGCAGTTACAGAGACAGGGGGCTCGAGCAGTACTTC. This sequence encodes CASSYRDRGLEQYF.

The chain has TRBV6-5 and TRBJ1-2; D is undetermined. The CDR3 consists of 13 residues. The V gene's germline CDR1 is MNHEY and CDR2 SVGAGI. Trimming took 8 bases from V and 7 from J, leaving 17 bases between them. The CDR3 DNA follows: TGTGCCAGCCCATCGCTGGAGGTTCCTGGCTACACCTTC. Its protein is CASPSLEVPGYTF.

This chain joins TRBV12-5 and TRBJ2-2; D perhaps matches TRBD1 (6 bases). V was pared by 6 bases and J by 7 bases, with 12 bases between. CDR1 and CDR2 from the germline V gene are LGHNT and FRNRAP. The CDR3 has 13 residues. The CDR3 here is CASGQDRYGELFF. In nucleotides, the CDR3 is TGTGCTAGTGGCCAGGACAGATACGGGGAGCTGTTTTTT.

Here the CDR3 reads CASNNGLASYNEQFF. The CDR3, as DNA: TGTGCCAGCAACAACGGACTAGCTTCTTACAATGAGCAGTTCTTC. The chain is built from TRBV9 and TRBJ2-1; 8 bases are a match to TRBD2. Losses at the gene ends were 6 bases for V and 4 bases for J; bases not matched to a gene: 9. This CDR3 has 15 residues. Germline CDR1 and CDR2: SGDLS and YYNGEE.

This chain joins TRBV5-8 and TRBJ2-7; TRBD1 matches 9 bases. Germline V gene sequence: CDR1 SGHTS, CDR2 YDEGEE. This CDR3 region has 16 residues. V was pared by 4 bases and J by 5 bases, with 13 bases of the junction left unmatched. The CDR3 coding sequence is TGTGCCAGCAGCACTAACCTGGGACAGGGAATCCACGAGCAGTACTTC. It codes for CASSTNLGQGIHEQYF.

The chain recombines TRBV2 with TRBJ1-1; 8 bases fit TRBD1. Trimming cost V 5 bases and J 1 base; bases outside gene matches: 6. Germline CDR1 and CDR2: SNHLY and FYNNEI. The CDR3 contains 15 residues. This CDR3 is CASSPRTGRNTEAFF. CDR3 in DNA: TGTGCCAGCAGTCCCCGGACAGGGCGGAACACTGAAGCTTTCTTT.

The chain combines TRBV28 with TRBJ1-6; 8 nucleotides agree with TRBD1. The CDR3 extends over 15 amino acids. The V gene's germline CDR1 is MDHEN and CDR2 SYDVKM. Trimming cost V 2 bases and J 8 bases; bases outside gene matches: 5. The CDR3 bases are TGTGCCAGCAGTTTAAGGGACAGGAAGGATTCACCCCTCCACTTT. This translates into CASSLRDRKDSPLHF. The full variable domain, its missing parts supplied by reference TRBV28 and TRBJ1-6, is DVKVTQSSRYLVKRTGEKVFLECVQDMDHENMFWYRQDPGLGLRLIYFSYDVKMKEKGDIPEGYSVSREKKERFSLILESASTNQTSMYLCASSLRDRKDSPLHFGNGTRLTVT.

The CDR3 DNA follows: TGCGCCAGCAGCCAAGAGCACCTAAATCAGCCCCAGCATTTT. Translating it yields CASSQEHLNQPQHF. The chain employs TRBV4-1 and TRBJ1-5; D is ambiguous. The CDR3 sequence is 14 residues long. Between the trimmed V and J ends, which lost 0 bases and 4 bases, there was a span of 7 bases. Germline-derived CDR1 and CDR2 are MGHRA and YSYEKL.